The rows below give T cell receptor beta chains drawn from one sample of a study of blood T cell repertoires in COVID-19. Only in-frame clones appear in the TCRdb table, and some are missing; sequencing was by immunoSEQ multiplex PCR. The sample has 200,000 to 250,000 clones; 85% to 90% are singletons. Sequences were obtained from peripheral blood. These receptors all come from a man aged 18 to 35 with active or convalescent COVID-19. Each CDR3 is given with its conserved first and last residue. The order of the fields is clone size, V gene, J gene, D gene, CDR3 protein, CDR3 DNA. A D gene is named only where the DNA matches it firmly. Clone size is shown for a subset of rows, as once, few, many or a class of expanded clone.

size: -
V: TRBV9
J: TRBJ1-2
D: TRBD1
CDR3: CASSVRTGGDYGYTF
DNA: TGTGCCAGCAGCGTTAGGACAGGGGGTGACTATGGCTACACCTTC

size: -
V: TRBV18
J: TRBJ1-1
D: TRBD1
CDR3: CASSPLRTGGMNTEAFF
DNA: TGTGCCAGCTCACCTCTCCGGACAGGGGGCATGAACACTGAAGCTTTCTTT

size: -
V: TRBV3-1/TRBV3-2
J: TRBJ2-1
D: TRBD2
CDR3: CASSQGLAGANYNEQFF
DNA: TGTGCCAGCAGCCAAGGACTAGCGGGAGCTAACTACAATGAGCAGTTCTTC

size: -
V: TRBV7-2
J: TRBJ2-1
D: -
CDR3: CASSSQAEQFF
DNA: TGTGCCAGCAGCTCCCAGGCGGAGCAGTTCTTC

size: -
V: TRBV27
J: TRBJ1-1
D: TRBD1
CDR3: CASSLPGTGGTEAFF
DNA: TGTGCCAGCAGTTTACCCGGGACAGGGGGCACTGAAGCTTTCTTT

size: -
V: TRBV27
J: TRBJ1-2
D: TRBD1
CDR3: CASRTGGAGYTF
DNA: TGTGCCAGCAGGACAGGGGGGGCGGGCTACACCTTC

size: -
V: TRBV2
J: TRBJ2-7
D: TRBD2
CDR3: CASSILASGEQYF
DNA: TGTGCCAGCAGTATACTAGCGTCTGGCGAGCAGTACTTC

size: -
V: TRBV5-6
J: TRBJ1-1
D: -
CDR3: CASSQRGMNTEAFF
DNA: TGTGCCAGCAGCCAGCGGGGGATGAACACTGAAGCTTTCTTT

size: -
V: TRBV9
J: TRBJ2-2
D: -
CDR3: CASSVGIAVNTGELFF
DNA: TGTGCCAGCAGCGTAGGGATAGCGGTGAACACCGGGGAGCTGTTTTTT

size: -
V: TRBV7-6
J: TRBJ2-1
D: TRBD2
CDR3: CASSPPQRGRDEQFF
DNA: TGTGCCAGCAGCCCGCCCCAGCGGGGACGCGATGAGCAGTTCTTC

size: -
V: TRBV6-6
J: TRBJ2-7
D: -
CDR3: CASTQWGDEQYF
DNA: TGTGCCAGCACCCAATGGGGAGACGAGCAGTACTTC

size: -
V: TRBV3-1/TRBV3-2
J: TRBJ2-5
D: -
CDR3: CASSQGNREETQYF
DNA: TGTGCCAGCAGCCAAGGAAACAGGGAAGAGACCCAGTACTTC

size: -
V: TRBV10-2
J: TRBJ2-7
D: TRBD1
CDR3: CASRWTGSYEQYF
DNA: TGCGCCAGCAGATGGACAGGGTCCTACGAGCAGTACTTC

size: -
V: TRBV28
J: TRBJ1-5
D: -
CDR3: CASSTAWDMYQPQHF
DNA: TGTGCCAGCAGTACTGCCTGGGACATGTATCAGCCCCAGCATTTT

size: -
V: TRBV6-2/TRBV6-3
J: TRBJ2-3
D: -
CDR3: CASTPRATDTQYF
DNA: TGTGCCAGCACCCCCAGGGCCACAGATACGCAGTATTTT

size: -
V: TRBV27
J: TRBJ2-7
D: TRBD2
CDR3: CASAPPWLAGAQEQYF
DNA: TGTGCCAGCGCACCCCCTTGGCTAGCGGGAGCACAAGAGCAGTACTTC

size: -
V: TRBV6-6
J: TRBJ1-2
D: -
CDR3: CASSPRAGYYGYTF
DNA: TGTGCCAGCAGCCCTAGGGCAGGGTACTATGGCTACACCTTC

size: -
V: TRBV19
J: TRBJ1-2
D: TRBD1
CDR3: CASSMGQVGDYGYTF
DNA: TGTGCCAGTAGTATGGGACAGGTGGGAGACTATGGCTACACCTTC

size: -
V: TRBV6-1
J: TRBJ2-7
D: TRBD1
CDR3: CASSDGTGKFEQYF
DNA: TGTGCCAGCAGTGACGGGACAGGGAAGTTCGAGCAGTACTTC

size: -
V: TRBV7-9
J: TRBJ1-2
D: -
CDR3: CASSLGRIGRANPNYGYTF
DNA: TGTGCCAGCAGCTTAGGTAGGATCGGCAGGGCCAACCCAAACTATGGCTACACCTTC

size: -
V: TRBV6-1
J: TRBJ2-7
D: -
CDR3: CASSEVGDEQYF
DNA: TGTGCCAGCAGTGAAGTGGGAGACGAGCAGTACTTC

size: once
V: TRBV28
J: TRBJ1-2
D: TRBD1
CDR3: CASSSTDRAGANYGYTF
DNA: TGTGCCAGCAGTTCAACGGACAGGGCTGGAGCTAACTATGGCTACACCTTC

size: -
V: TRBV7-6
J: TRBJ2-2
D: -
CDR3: CASSLNPPSGRNTGELFF
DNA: TGTGCCAGCAGCTTAAACCCCCCCAGCGGAAGGAACACCGGGGAGCTGTTTTTT

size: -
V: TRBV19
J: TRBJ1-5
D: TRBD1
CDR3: CASSNWDREGNQPQHF
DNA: TGTGCCAGTAGCAACTGGGACAGGGAGGGCAATCAGCCCCAGCATTTT

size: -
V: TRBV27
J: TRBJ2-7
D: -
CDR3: CASSPVEGRGYEQYF
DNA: TGTGCCAGCAGCCCCGTCGAGGGCAGGGGCTACGAGCAGTACTTC

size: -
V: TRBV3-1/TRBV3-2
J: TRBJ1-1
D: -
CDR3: CASRGPAEAFF
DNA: TGTGCCAGCAGGGGGCCGGCAGAAGCTTTCTTT

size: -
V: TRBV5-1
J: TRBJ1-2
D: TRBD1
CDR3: CASSLEPGGNYGYTF
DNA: TGCGCCAGCAGCTTGGAACCAGGGGGCAACTATGGCTACACCTTC

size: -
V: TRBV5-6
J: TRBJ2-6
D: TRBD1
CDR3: CASSGTALWSGANVLTF
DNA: TGTGCCAGCAGCGGGACAGCGTTGTGGTCTGGGGCCAACGTCCTGACTTTC

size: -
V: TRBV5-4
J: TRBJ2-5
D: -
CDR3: CASSFREQETQYF
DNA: TGTGCCAGCAGTTTTCGGGAGCAAGAGACCCAGTACTTC

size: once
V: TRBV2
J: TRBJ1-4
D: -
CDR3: CASSGAVIATNEKLFF
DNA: TGTGCCAGCAGTGGGGCAGTTATCGCAACTAATGAAAAACTGTTTTTT

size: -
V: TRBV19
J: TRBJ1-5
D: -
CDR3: CASSLREPVQPQHF
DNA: TGTGCCAGTAGTCTCCGGGAACCAGTTCAGCCCCAGCATTTT

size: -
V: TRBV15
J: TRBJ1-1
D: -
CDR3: CATSRPPRGRRGDTEAFF
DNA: TGTGCCACCAGCAGACCGCCCAGGGGCAGGCGAGGGGACACTGAAGCTTTCTTT

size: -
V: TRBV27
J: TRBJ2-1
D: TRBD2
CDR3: CASAGLAGDGHNEQFF
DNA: TGTGCCAGCGCGGGACTAGCGGGAGATGGTCACAATGAGCAGTTCTTC

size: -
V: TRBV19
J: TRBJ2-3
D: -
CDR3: CATSGSSTDTQYF
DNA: TGTGCCACCTCGGGTTCTAGCACAGATACGCAGTATTTT